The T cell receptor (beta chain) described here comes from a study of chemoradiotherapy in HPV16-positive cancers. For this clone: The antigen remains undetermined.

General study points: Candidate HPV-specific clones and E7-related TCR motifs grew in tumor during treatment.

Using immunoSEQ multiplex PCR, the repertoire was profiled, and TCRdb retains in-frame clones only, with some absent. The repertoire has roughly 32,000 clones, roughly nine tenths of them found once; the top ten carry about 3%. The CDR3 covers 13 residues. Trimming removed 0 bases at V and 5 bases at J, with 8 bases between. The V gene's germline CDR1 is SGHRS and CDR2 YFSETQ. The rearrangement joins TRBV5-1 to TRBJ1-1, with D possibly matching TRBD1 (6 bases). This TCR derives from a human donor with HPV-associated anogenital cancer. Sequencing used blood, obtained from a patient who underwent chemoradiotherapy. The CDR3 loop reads CASSLGGRTEAFF. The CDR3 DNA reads TGCGCCAGCAGCTTGGGGGGGCGAACTGAAGCTTTCTTT. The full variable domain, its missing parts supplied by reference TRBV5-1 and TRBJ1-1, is KAGVTQTPRYLIKTRGQQVTLSCSPISGHRSVSWYQQTPGQGLQFLFEYFSETQRNKGNFPGRFSGRQFSNSRSEMNVSTLELGDSALYLCASSLGGRTEAFFGQGTRLTVV.